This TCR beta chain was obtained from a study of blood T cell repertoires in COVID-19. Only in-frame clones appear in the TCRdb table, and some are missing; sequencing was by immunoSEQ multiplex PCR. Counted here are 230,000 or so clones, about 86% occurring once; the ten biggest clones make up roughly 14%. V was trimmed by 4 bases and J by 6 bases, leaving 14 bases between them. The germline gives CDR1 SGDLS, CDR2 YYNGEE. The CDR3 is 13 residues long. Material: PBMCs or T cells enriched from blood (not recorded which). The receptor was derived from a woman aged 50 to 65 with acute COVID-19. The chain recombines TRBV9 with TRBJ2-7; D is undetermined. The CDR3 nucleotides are TGTGCCAGCAGCCCTACTCCCTTCCGCGAGCAGTACTTC. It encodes CASSPTPFREQYF.